The source of this TCR beta chain is a study of cytomegalovirus exposure and HLA in healthy donors. Study conclusions and caveats: Through in vitro validation, a few CMV-associated chains were shown to be specific for CMV antigens. Clusters of TCRs from the first cohort tended to co-occur in the roughly 120 validation repertoires (as a later analysis found). Rare sequences made up most TCRs, while some public TCRs were found in many donors. As was reported, the classifier diagnosed cytomegalovirus status with high specificity and sensitivity.

The CDR3 covers 12 residues. CDR1 MNHEY and CDR2 SVGAGI come from the germline V gene. Trimming pared 6 bases from V and 5 bases from J, leaving 10 bases between. Sequencing used immunoSEQ multiplex PCR; TCRdb keeps in-frame clones, though not all of them. The table lists 150,000 to 200,000 clones, 86% of them singletons, with 2% to 3% in the top ten. A word on this clone: Antigen unknown.

Sequences were obtained from PBMCs. The TCR originated in a man between 18 and 35 years old in good health and CMV-seropositive. V gene TRBV6-5 combines with J gene TRBJ1-2; D might be TRBD1 (6 bases). The CDR3 DNA follows: TGTGCCAGCAGCCTGACAGGTTATGGCTACACCTTC. Translated, it gives CASSLTGYGYTF.